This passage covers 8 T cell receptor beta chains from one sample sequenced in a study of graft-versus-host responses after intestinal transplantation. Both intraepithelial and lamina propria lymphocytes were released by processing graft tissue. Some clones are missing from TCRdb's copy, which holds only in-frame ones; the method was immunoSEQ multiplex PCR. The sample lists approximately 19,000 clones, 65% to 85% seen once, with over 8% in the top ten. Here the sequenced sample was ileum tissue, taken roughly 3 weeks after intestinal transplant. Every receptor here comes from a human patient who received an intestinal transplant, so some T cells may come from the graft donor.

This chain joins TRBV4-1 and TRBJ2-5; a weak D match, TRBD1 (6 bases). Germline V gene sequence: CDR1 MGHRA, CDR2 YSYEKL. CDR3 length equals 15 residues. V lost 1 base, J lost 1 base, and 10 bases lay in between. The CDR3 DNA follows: TGCGCCAGCAGCCAAGTTCGGGACACCCAAGAGACCCAGTACTTC. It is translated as CASSQVRDTQETQYF.

DNA for the CDR3: TGCGCCAGCAGCCAAGGGACAGGGGACCCCCTAGACTATGGCTACACCTTC. Protein: CASSQGTGDPLDYGYTF. The chain joins TRBV4-1 to TRBJ1-2, with 9 bases identical to TRBD1. There are 17 residues in the CDR3. Trimming at V came to 1 base and at J to 3 bases, leaving 9 bases not matched to a gene. Germline V gene sequence: CDR1 MGHRA, CDR2 YSYEKL.

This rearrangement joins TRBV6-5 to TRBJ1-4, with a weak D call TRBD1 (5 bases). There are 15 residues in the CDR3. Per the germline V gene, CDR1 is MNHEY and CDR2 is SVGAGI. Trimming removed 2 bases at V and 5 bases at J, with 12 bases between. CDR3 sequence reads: CASSYRGLFNEKLFF. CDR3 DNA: TGTGCCAGCAGTTACCGGGGACTGTTCAATGAAAAACTGTTTTTT.

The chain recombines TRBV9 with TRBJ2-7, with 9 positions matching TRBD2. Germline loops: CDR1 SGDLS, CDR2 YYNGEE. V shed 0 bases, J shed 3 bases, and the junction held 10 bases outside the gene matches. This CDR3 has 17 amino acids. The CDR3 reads CASSVAPSSGRLYEQYF. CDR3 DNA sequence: TGTGCCAGCAGCGTAGCTCCATCGAGCGGGAGGCTCTACGAGCAGTACTTC. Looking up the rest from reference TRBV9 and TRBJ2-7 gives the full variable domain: DSGVTQTPKHLITATGQRVTLRCSPRSGDLSVYWYQQSLDQGLQFLIQYYNGEERAKGNILERFSAQQFPDLHSELNLSSLELGDSALYFCASSVAPSSGRLYEQYFGPGTRLTVT.

Here the CDR3 reads CASSASGGSTDTQYF. CDR3 in DNA: TGTGCCAGCAGTGCGTCGGGGGGAAGTACAGATACGCAGTATTTT. This chain joins TRBV6-4 and TRBJ2-3; 7 positions match TRBD2. CDR3 length equals 15 residues. V lost 4 bases to trimming and J lost 3 bases; unmatched junction nucleotides: 7. CDR1 is MRHNA and CDR2 is SNTAGT in the germline V gene.

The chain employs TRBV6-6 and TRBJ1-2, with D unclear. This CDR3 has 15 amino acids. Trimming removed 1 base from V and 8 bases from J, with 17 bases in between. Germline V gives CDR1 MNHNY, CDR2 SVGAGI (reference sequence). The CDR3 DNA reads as TGTGCCAGCAGTTACTGGTTTCCTTGGGCGTACGGCTACACCTTC. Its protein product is CASSYWFPWAYGYTF.

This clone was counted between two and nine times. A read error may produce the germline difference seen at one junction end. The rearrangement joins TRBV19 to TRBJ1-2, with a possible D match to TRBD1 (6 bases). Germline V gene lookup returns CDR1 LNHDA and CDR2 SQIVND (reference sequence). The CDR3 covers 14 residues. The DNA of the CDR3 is TGTGCCAGTAGTACCCTCGGGGGGCAGGGGATCATTGACTTC. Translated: CASSTLGGQGIIDF.

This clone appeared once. The CDR3 DNA reads as TGTGCCAGTAGTATAGGCTCAGGGAACACTGAAGCTTTCTTT. This translates into CASSIGSGNTEAFF. The J gene is TRBJ1-1, the V gene TRBV19; D remains unclear. This CDR3 is built from 14 residues. The germline V gene has CDR1 LNHDA and CDR2 SQIVND (reference sequence). Trimming removed 1 base from V and 1 base from J, with 7 bases in between.